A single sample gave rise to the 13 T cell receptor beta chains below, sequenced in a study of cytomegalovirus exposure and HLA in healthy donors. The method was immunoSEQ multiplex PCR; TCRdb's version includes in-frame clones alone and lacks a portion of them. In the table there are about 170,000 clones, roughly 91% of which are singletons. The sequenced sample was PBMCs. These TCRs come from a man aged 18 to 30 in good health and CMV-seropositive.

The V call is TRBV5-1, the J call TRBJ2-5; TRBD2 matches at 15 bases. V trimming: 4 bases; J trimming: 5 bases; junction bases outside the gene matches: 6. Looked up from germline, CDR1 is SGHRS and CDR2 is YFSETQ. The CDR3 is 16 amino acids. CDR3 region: CASSEGLAGGLETQYF. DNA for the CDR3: TGCGCCAGCAGCGAGGGACTAGCGGGAGGATTGGAGACCCAGTACTTC. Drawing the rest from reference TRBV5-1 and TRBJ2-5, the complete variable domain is KAGVTQTPRYLIKTRGQQVTLSCSPISGHRSVSWYQQTPGQGLQFLFEYFSETQRNKGNFPGRFSGRQFSNSRSEMNVSTLELGDSALYLCASSEGLAGGLETQYFGPGTRLLVL.

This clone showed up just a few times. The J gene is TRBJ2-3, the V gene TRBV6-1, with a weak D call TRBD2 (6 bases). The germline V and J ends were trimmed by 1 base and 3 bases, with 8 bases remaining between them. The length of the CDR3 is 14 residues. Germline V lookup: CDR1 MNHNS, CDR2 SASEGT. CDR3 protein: CASSEGDSTDTQYF. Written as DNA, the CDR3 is TGTGCCAGCAGTGAAGGGGACTCTACAGATACGCAGTATTTT.

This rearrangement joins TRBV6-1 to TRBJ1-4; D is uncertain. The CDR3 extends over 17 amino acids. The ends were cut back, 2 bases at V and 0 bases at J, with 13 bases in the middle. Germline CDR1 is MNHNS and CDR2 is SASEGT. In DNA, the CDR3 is TGTGCCAGCAGTGAACGAGGAGGGCTTGCAACTAATGAAAAACTGTTTTTT. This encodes CASSERGGLATNEKLFF.

CDR3 bases: TGTGCCAGCACCAGATGGGTTCCGGGACAGGGGACCGGGGAGCTGTTTTTT. Encoded protein: CASTRWVPGQGTGELFF. This sequence joins TRBV27 and TRBJ2-2; the match to TRBD1 covers 10 bases. Germline lookup yields CDR1 MNHEY and CDR2 SMNVEV (reference sequence). The junction had 13 bases not matched to a gene; V was cut back by 7 bases and J by 5 bases. The CDR3 sequence is 17 residues long.

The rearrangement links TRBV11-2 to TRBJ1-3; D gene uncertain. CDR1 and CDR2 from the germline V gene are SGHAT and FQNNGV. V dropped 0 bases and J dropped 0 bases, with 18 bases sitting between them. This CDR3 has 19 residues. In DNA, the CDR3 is TGTGCCAGCAGCTTAGAGTACAGAAAGGCAACACGCTCTGGAAACACCATATATTTT. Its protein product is CASSLEYRKATRSGNTIYF.

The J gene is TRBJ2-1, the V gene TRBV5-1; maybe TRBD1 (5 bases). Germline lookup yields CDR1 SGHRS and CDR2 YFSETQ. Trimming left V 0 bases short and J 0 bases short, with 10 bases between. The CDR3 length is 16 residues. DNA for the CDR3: TGCGCCAGCAGCTTGGTACAGGCCAGCTCCTACAATGAGCAGTTCTTC. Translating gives CASSLVQASSYNEQFF.

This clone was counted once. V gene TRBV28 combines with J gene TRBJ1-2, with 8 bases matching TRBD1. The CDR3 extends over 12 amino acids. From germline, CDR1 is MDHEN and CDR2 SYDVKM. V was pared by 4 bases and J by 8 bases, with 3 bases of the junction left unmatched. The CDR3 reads CASSSRQGGYTF. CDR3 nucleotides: TGTGCCAGCAGTTCTCGACAGGGGGGCTACACCTTC.

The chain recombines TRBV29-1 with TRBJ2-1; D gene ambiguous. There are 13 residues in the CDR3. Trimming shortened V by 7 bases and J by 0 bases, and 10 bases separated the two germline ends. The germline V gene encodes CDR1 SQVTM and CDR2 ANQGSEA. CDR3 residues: CSAALSSYNEQFF. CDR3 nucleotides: TGCAGCGCCGCATTGAGCTCCTACAATGAGCAGTTCTTC.

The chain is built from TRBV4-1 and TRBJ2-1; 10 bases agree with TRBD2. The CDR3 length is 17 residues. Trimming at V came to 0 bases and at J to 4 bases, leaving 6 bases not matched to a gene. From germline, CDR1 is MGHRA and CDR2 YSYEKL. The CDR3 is CASSQDPGLAAYNEQFF. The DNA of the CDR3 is TGCGCCAGCAGCCAAGATCCCGGACTAGCGGCATACAATGAGCAGTTCTTC.

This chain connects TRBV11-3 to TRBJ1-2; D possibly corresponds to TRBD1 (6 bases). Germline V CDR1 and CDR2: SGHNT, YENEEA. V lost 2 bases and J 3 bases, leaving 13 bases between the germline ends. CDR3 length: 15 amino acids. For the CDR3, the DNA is TGTGCCAGCAGCTTAAGGGGGGACTACGACTATGGCTACACCTTC. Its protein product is CASSLRGDYDYGYTF.

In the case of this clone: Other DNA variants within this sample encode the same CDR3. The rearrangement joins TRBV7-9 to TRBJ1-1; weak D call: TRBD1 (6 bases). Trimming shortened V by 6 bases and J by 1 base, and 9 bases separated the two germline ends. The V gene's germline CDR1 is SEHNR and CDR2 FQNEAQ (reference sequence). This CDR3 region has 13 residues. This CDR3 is CASSSQGNTEAFF. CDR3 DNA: TGTGCCAGCAGTTCACAGGGGAACACTGAAGCTTTCTTT.

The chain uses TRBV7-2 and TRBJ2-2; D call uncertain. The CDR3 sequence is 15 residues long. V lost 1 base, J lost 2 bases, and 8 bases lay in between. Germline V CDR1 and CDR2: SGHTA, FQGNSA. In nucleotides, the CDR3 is TGTGCCAGCAGCTTAGATTCGGTTAACACCGGGGAGCTGTTTTTT. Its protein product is CASSLDSVNTGELFF.

CDR3 bases: TGTGCTAGTGGTAATGACAGGGGCAGAAACACCATATATTTT. Protein: CASGNDRGRNTIYF. The rearrangement joins TRBV12-5 to TRBJ1-3; 8 bases match TRBD1. This CDR3 contains 14 residues. Germline V gives CDR1 LGHNT, CDR2 FRNRAP. J gave up 5 bases and V 5 bases, and 5 bases lay outside the gene matches.